The rows below give T cell receptor beta chains drawn from one sample of a study of blood T cell repertoires in COVID-19. Only in-frame clones appear in the TCRdb table, and some are missing; sequencing was by immunoSEQ multiplex PCR. The table has about 40,000 clones, around four fifths seen once. Material: peripheral blood. The receptors stem from a man aged 50 to 60 with active COVID-19. CDR3s include the opening cysteine and the closing phenylalanine or tryptophan. D genes are given only for firm matches. Expanded clones are given a class, and other clones once, few, many or no size at all.

V	size	D	J	DNA	CDR3
TRBV9	.	.	TRBJ2-1	TGTGCCAGCAGCGTAGGAGAGGGAAACCGAGAGCAGTTCTTC	CASSVGEGNREQFF
TRBV27	few	TRBD2	TRBJ2-7	TGTGCCAGCAGTTTGACCGCCGGACTAGCGGCAACCTACGAGCAGTACTTC	CASSLTAGLAATYEQYF
TRBV29-1	medium-sized	.	TRBJ1-1	TGCAGCGTTGTAGGGGAGAACACTGAAGCTTTCTTT	CSVVGENTEAFF
TRBV6-4	.	.	TRBJ2-5	TGTGCCAGCAGCGCGGACAGCGGCGGGACCCAGTACTTC	CASSADSGGTQYF
TRBV24-1	.	.	TRBJ2-5	TGTGCCACCAGTGATCCGGGACTGAGGACCCAGTACTTC	CATSDPGLRTQYF
TRBV7-9	.	.	TRBJ2-1	TGTGCCAGCAGCCGGACAGAAGAGCAGTTCTTC	CASSRTEEQFF
TRBV12-3/TRBV12-4	once	.	TRBJ2-5	TGTGCCAGCAGTTTGGACTTCCAAGAGACCCAGTACTTC	CASSLDFQETQYF
TRBV7-3	.	.	TRBJ1-2	TGTGCCAGCAGCCCCACCAGGAGGGTGGCAAACTATGGCTACACCTTC	CASSPTRRVANYGYTF
TRBV6-6	.	TRBD2	TRBJ2-7	TGTGCCAGCAGATCTCACCATAGCGGGACCTACGAGCAGTACTTC	CASRSHHSGTYEQYF
TRBV6-2/TRBV6-3	.	.	TRBJ1-5	TGTGCCAGCAGTTCCGGAGTTAAGGGACTTCCCAATCAGCCCCAGCATTTT	CASSSGVKGLPNQPQHF
TRBV28	.	.	TRBJ2-7	TGTGCCAGCAGTTCCCCCCCTACCTACGAGCAGTACTTC	CASSSPPTYEQYF
TRBV4-2	.	TRBD2	TRBJ2-2	TGTGCCAGCAGCCAAGTTCGGGGGGACGGCACCGGGGAGCTGTTTTTT	CASSQVRGDGTGELFF
TRBV4-2	.	TRBD1	TRBJ2-1	TGTGCCAGCAGCCAAGACCAGGGGGCGGGCGAGCAGTTCTTC	CASSQDQGAGEQFF
TRBV5-1	.	.	TRBJ2-5	TGCGCCAGCAGCTTCCAGGGGTCCATAGAGACCCAGTACTTC	CASSFQGSIETQYF
TRBV5-4	.	TRBD1	TRBJ2-7	TGTGCCAGCAGCTTGGACCCAGACAGGGTGGGGGAGCAGTACTTC	CASSLDPDRVGEQYF
TRBV5-1	.	TRBD1	TRBJ1-2	TGCGCCAGCAGCTTGACAGGGGTTGATGGCTACACCTTC	CASSLTGVDGYTF
TRBV29-1	.	.	TRBJ1-2	TGCAGCGTAGAAAGGAGTCACGGCTACACCTTC	CSVERSHGYTF
TRBV7-2	.	TRBD1	TRBJ1-2	TGTGCCAGCAGCTTACAGACAGGGGGAATCTATGGCTACACCTTC	CASSLQTGGIYGYTF
TRBV5-6	.	.	TRBJ2-7	TGTGCCAGCAGCTTGACTGATAAAAGAAACGAGCAGTACTTC	CASSLTDKRNEQYF
TRBV5-1	few	.	TRBJ2-1	TGCGCCAGCAGCTTATCCGGGGTCCTGGTCCGAGAATCCTACAATGAGCAGTTCTTC	CASSLSGVLVRESYNEQFF
TRBV27	.	.	TRBJ1-2	TGTGCCAGCAGTTTAGCAGGCCGTGGAGGGACCTATGGCTACACCTTC	CASSLAGRGGTYGYTF
TRBV4-3	.	TRBD1	TRBJ2-5	TGCGCCAGCAGCGCCGGGACAGGGGTAAGGGAGACCCAGTACTTC	CASSAGTGVRETQYF
TRBV5-4	.	TRBD2	TRBJ2-5	TGTGCCAGCAGCTTGGTGGCGGGAGGGCCGTCTGAGACCCAGTACTTC	CASSLVAGGPSETQYF